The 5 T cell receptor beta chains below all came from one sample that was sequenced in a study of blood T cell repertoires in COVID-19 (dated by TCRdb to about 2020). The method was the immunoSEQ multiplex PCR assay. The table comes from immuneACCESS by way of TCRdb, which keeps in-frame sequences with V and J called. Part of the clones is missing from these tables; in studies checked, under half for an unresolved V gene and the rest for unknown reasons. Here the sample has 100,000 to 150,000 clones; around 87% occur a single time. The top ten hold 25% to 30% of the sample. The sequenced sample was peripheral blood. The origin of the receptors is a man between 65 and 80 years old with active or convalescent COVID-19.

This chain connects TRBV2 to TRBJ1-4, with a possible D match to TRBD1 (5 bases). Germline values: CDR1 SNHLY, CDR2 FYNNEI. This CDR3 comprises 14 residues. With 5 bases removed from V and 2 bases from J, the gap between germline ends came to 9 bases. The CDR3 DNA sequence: TGTGCCAGCAGTTCCCAGGGTACTAATGAAAAACTGTTTTTT. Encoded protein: CASSSQGTNEKLFF.

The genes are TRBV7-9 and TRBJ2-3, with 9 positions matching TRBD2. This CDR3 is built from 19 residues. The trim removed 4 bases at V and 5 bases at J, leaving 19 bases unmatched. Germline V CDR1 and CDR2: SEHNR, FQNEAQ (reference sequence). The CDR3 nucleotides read TGTGCCAGCAGCTCGGACAGAACCTTCCTAGCGGGACGAAAAGATACGCAGTATTTT. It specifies CASSSDRTFLAGRKDTQYF.

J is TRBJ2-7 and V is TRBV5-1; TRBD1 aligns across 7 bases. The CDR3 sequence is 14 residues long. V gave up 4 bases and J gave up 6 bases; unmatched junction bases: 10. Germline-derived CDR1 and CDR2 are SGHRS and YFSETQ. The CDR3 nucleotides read TGCGCCAGCAGCCTCCGGGACAGCCCTTTCGAGCAGTACTTC. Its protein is CASSLRDSPFEQYF.

The CDR3 loop reads CASSPGGEREKLFF. CDR3 coding DNA: TGTGCCAGCTCACCAGGGGGCGAGAGAGAAAAACTGTTTTTT. The chain employs TRBV18 and TRBJ1-4, with a possible D match to TRBD1 (6 bases). The CDR3 length is 14 residues. The V gene's germline CDR1 is KGHSH and CDR2 LQKENI. V lost 2 bases, J lost 8 bases, and 12 bases lay in between.

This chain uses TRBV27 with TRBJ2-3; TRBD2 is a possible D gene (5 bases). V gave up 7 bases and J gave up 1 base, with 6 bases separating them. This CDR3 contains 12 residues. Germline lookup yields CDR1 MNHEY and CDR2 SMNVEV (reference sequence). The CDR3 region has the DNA TGTGCCAGCAAAGCGGGCACAGATACGCAGTATTTT. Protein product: CASKAGTDTQYF.